These 16 T cell receptor beta chains were sequenced from one sample in a study of blood T cell repertoires in COVID-19. Assay: immunoSEQ multiplex PCR; the TCRdb copy retains only in-frame clones and omits some. The table lists 45,000 to 55,000 clones, over 65% of them singletons. Material: peripheral blood. Source of these receptors: a woman in her seventies with acute or convalescent COVID-19.

The chain recombines TRBV18 with TRBJ2-5, with 7 nucleotides matching TRBD1. This CDR3 has 14 amino acids. Germline trimming cut 2 bases from V and 1 base from J; bases unmatched to any gene: 1. Germline V gene sequence: CDR1 KGHSH, CDR2 LQKENI. The CDR3 loop is CASSPGTVQETQYF. CDR3 DNA sequence: TGTGCCAGCTCACCAGGGACAGTCCAAGAGACCCAGTACTTC.

The J gene is TRBJ2-1, the V gene TRBV30; no clear D gene. The germline V gene encodes CDR1 GTSNPN and CDR2 SVGIG (reference sequence). This CDR3 is built from 12 residues. V lost 2 bases and J 9 bases, leaving 11 bases between the germline ends. CDR3 in amino acids: CAWSSRRGEQFF. The CDR3 bases are TGTGCCTGGAGTTCACGGCGAGGTGAGCAGTTCTTC.

The V gene is TRBV27, the J gene TRBJ2-1; TRBD2 aligns across 8 bases. The CDR3 sequence is 15 residues long. Germline lookup yields CDR1 MNHEY and CDR2 SMNVEV (reference sequence). With V trimmed by 4 bases and J by 2 bases, 4 bases remained unmatched. The DNA of the CDR3 is TGTGCCAGCAGTTCCCAACTAGCGGCCTACAATGAGCAGTTCTTC. Its translation: CASSSQLAAYNEQFF.

V usage is TRBV19 and J usage is TRBJ1-5, with 11 nucleotides matching TRBD1. J was trimmed by 4 bases and V by 2 bases; bases with no gene match: 4. Germline CDR1 LNHDA, CDR2 SQIVND (reference sequence). The CDR3 sequence is 16 residues long. This CDR3 is CASSIRGTGGNQPQHF. CDR3 nucleotides: TGTGCCAGTAGTATACGCGGGACAGGGGGGAATCAGCCCCAGCATTTT.

This chain uses TRBV7-3 with TRBJ2-2, with TRBD2 matching 7 bases. Looked up from germline, CDR1 is SGHTA and CDR2 is FQGTGA. The CDR3 loop spans 18 amino acids. V was clipped by 2 bases and J by 4 bases; unmatched bases: 13. The CDR3, as DNA: TGTGCCAGCAGCTTAGCCGCCGGCTTAATAGCGGGCACCGGGGAGCTGTTTTTT. It encodes CASSLAAGLIAGTGELFF.

The chain combines TRBV5-8 with TRBJ1-4; no clear D. The CDR3 runs 11 residues. Trimming shortened V by 3 bases and J by 7 bases, and 4 bases separated the two germline ends. Per the germline V gene, CDR1 is SGHTS and CDR2 is YDEGEE. The CDR3 protein is CASSSLEKLFF. CDR3 nucleotides: TGTGCCAGCAGCTCCCTTGAAAAACTGTTTTTT.

This chain uses TRBV11-2 with TRBJ2-7, with TRBD2 matching 7 bases. CDR3 size: 13 residues. V was clipped by 5 bases and J by 5 bases; unmatched bases: 6. Germline-derived CDR1 and CDR2 are SGHAT and FQNNGV. The CDR3 region has the DNA TGTGCCAGCAGCCCGGGGCGGGAGAACGAGCAGTACTTC. It specifies CASSPGRENEQYF.

The gene calls are TRBV2 and TRBJ2-2; 11 bases align to TRBD1. Germline-derived CDR1 and CDR2 are SNHLY and FYNNEI. Trimming removed 6 bases from V and 7 bases from J; junction bases left unmatched: 7. The CDR3 loop spans 15 amino acids. The CDR3 spells CASSQGDRGFGELFF. CDR3 nucleotide sequence: TGTGCCAGCAGCCAAGGGGACAGGGGGTTCGGGGAGCTGTTTTTT.

The table lists this clone with a few counts. The chain has TRBV5-1 and TRBJ1-3; 8 bases line up with TRBD1. The CDR3 runs 17 residues. The germline V gene has CDR1 SGHRS and CDR2 YFSETQ. J was trimmed by 0 bases and V by 4 bases; bases with no gene match: 9. The CDR3 protein is CASSKKTGANSGNTIYF. The DNA of the CDR3 is TGCGCCAGCAGCAAAAAGACAGGGGCTAACTCTGGAAACACCATATATTTT.

The chain employs TRBV6-2 or TRBV6-3 and TRBJ2-7; 11 bases are shared with TRBD2. Looked up from germline, CDR1 is MNHEY and CDR2 is SVGEGT. This CDR3 comprises 15 residues. Trimming took 5 bases from V and 4 from J; bases not matched to a gene: 7. CDR3 in amino acids: CASSRGGTSGYEQYF. In DNA, the CDR3 is TGTGCCAGCAGTCGGGGGGGGACTAGCGGATACGAGCAGTACTTC.

This clone was detected only once. The chain joins TRBV20-1 to TRBJ2-5; D remains ambiguous. The ends were cut back, 8 bases at V and 3 bases at J, with 10 bases in the middle. The CDR3 covers 11 residues. Germline-derived CDR1 and CDR2 are DFQATT and SNEGSKA (reference sequence). The CDR3 protein is CSPLRKETQYF. As DNA, the CDR3 is TGCAGTCCTTTGCGGAAAGAGACCCAGTACTTC.

This clone was seen a few times. The V call is TRBV7-9, the J call TRBJ1-1; D is possibly TRBD1 (6 bases). Germline V lookup: CDR1 SEHNR, CDR2 FQNEAQ (reference sequence). Trimming cost V 2 bases and J 11 bases, with 18 bases left between them. The CDR3 extends over 14 amino acids. CDR3 sequence reads: CASSLQGPVNWAFF. CDR3 in DNA: TGTGCCAGCAGCTTACAGGGGCCGGTGAATTGGGCTTTCTTT.

CDR3 protein: CASTGDISGANVLTF. CDR3 nucleotide sequence: TGTGCATCGACAGGGGATATCTCTGGGGCCAACGTCCTGACTTTC. The V and J genes are TRBV6-5 and TRBJ2-6, with 8 positions matching TRBD1. CDR1 and CDR2 (germline): MNHEY, SVGAGI. CDR3 length: 15 amino acids.

The chain employs TRBV3-1 (or the pseudogene TRBV3-2) and TRBJ2-2, with TRBD2 matching 12 bases. The CDR3 is made up of 19 amino acids. J was trimmed by 2 bases and V by 0 bases; bases with no gene match: 7. Germline V gene sequence: CDR1 LGHDT, CDR2 YNNKEL (reference sequence). CDR3 in amino acids: CASSQDRLAGGNNTGELFF. Here the CDR3 DNA reads TGTGCCAGCAGCCAAGATAGGCTAGCGGGAGGGAATAACACCGGGGAGCTGTTTTTT.

This chain's CDR3 is CASSPSGREDEQYF. DNA of the CDR3: TGTGCCAGCAGCCCAAGCGGGAGAGAAGACGAGCAGTACTTC. This chain connects TRBV3-1 (or the pseudogene TRBV3-2) to TRBJ2-7; TRBD2 matches 8 bases. J was trimmed by 5 bases and V by 4 bases; bases with no gene match: 7. The CDR3 covers 14 residues. The germline V gene encodes CDR1 LGHDT and CDR2 YNNKEL (reference sequence).

The chain employs TRBV14 and TRBJ1-5; D gene unclear. Germline lookup yields CDR1 SGHDN and CDR2 FVKESK. With 1 base removed from V and 7 bases from J, the gap between germline ends came to 11 bases. There are 14 residues in the CDR3. CDR3 region: CASSQGTGDQPQHF. Written as DNA, the CDR3 is TGTGCCAGCAGCCAAGGGACGGGAGACCAGCCCCAGCATTTT.